This T cell receptor (beta chain) was obtained from a study of metastatic and nonmetastatic thyroid tumors. Patients had received no treatment of any kind before thyroid surgery. Per the germline V gene, CDR1 is SGHAT and CDR2 is FQNNGV. V shed 2 bases and J shed 4 bases, with 6 bases lying between them. The CDR3 covers 12 residues. Within the sample, this clone is medium-sized. Within the sample, other DNA sequences also encode this same CDR3. With MiXCR, TCRdb called clones anew from the PCR reads. Of approximately 20,000 clones listed, about a quarter were seen once; the top ten hold 3.3%. Sequencing used blood. The clonotype originates from a male donor with papillary thyroid cancer or a benign thyroid nodule (not recorded which). Some clones in this sample may be carry-over from other donors' samples. The rearrangement links TRBV11-2 to TRBJ2-7; D is ambiguous. CDR3 in amino acids: CASSLLRYEQYF. The CDR3 DNA is TGTGCCAGCAGCTTACTCAGATACGAGCAGTACTTC.